This TCR beta chain was observed in a study of T cell responses to AZD1222 COVID-19 vaccine. Notes on the study in general: Sampled repertoires all dated from after the peak T cell response. A rise in Spike-specific TCR breadth and depth followed two AZD1222 doses. Donors skewed white British and female; clonal diversity was possibly underestimated. Spike as a whole was targeted by vaccine-associated CD4 TCRs, dominant at 160-218 and 743-854.

The ends were cut back, 6 bases at V and 6 bases at J, with 15 bases in the middle. The CDR3 contains 14 residues. CDR1 and CDR2 (germline): SGHAT, FQDESV (reference sequence). Generated by immunoSEQ multiplex PCR, the TCRdb table keeps only in-frame clones and is missing some. The repertoire holds about 130,000 clones, more than 70% seen once, with about 1.4% in the top ten. A single count supports this clone. No antigen is known for it. The chain has TRBV11-1 and TRBJ2-1; D uncertain. Sequences were derived from peripheral blood, sampled on day 0 of AZD1222 vaccination. The receptor's source is an adult in good health. Written as DNA, the CDR3 is TGTGCCAGCAGGCCCAAGGTCCGTGCCAATGAGCAGTTCTTC. This gives the protein CASRPKVRANEQFF.